A single count supports the clone carrying this T cell receptor beta chain. This sample was included in a study of T cell changes during pregnancy in multiple sclerosis. Sequenced by immunoSEQ multiplex PCR; TCRdb stores in-frame clones only, minus some. The table includes around 100,000 clones, approximately 90% detected once. Source: peripheral blood, taken after pregnancy. This clonotype was sampled from a female donor with multiple sclerosis, enrolled in a pregnancy study.

The CDR3 here is CASRTGTGGLYGYTF. The CDR3 DNA sequence: TGTGCCAGCAGGACCGGGACAGGGGGACTCTATGGCTACACCTTC. J is TRBJ1-2 and V is TRBV6-1; 11 bases fit TRBD1. CDR1 is MNHNS and CDR2 is SASEGT in the germline V gene. The V gene end was trimmed by 6 bases and the J gene end by 4 bases; junction bases not matched to a gene: 7. CDR3 size: 15 residues.